These T cell receptor beta chains were read from a single sample in a study of PD-L1 blockade in urothelial cancer. Method: immunoSEQ multiplex PCR; TCRdb's copy keeps in-frame clones and lacks some. The sample consists of about 130,000 clones, roughly 82% of them appearing once. The sequenced sample was PBMCs, obtained around atezolizumab (anti-PD-L1) treatment. The receptors come from a man aged 45-65 years with urothelial cancer. Each CDR3 is given with its conserved first and last residue. Each record gives: clone size, J gene, V gene, D gene, CDR3 protein, CDR3 DNA. A D gene is named only where the DNA matches it firmly. Part of the rows lack a size; the others show once, few, many or a class for expanded clones.

once | TRBJ2-7 | TRBV28 | - | CAASSGVNRYEQYF | TGTGCCGCCTCGTCGGGGGTGAATCGCTACGAGCAGTACTTC
once | TRBJ2-1 | TRBV11-2 | - | CASSLFSPPNEQFF | TGTGCCAGCAGCTTATTCAGTCCGCCCAATGAGCAGTTCTTC
- | TRBJ2-7 | TRBV5-6 | TRBD1 | CASSFGGYRGSREQYF | TGTGCCAGCAGCTTTGGGGGGTACAGGGGGAGCCGCGAGCAGTACTTC
- | TRBJ2-2 | TRBV7-3 | TRBD1 | CASSRTGTGELFF | TGTGCCAGCAGCCGGACAGGGACCGGGGAGCTGTTTTTT
- | TRBJ2-1 | TRBV2 | - | CASSEALAEPYNEQFF | TGTGCCAGCAGTGAAGCGTTGGCGGAGCCTTACAATGAGCAGTTCTTC
- | TRBJ1-4 | TRBV21-1 | - | CASTPSRDRDEKLFF | TGTGCCAGCACCCCTAGCCGGGACAGGGACGAAAAACTGTTTTTT
- | TRBJ2-4 | TRBV6-6 | TRBD1 | CASSYSVTGGSSIQYF | TGTGCCAGCAGTTACTCAGTGACAGGGGGCTCGAGCATTCAGTACTTC
- | TRBJ1-1 | TRBV2 | - | CASMLDRGNTEAFF | TGTGCCAGCATGTTGGATAGGGGGAACACTGAAGCTTTCTTT
many | TRBJ1-6 | TRBV5-1 | - | CASSLGAGYNSPLHF | TGCGCCAGCAGCTTGGGGGCAGGGTATAATTCACCCCTCCACTTT
- | TRBJ2-7 | TRBV5-8 | - | CASSRGVSYEQYF | TGTGCCAGCAGCCGCGGGGTTTCCTACGAGCAGTACTTC
- | TRBJ1-1 | TRBV6-1 | - | CASDRGSATEAFF | TGTGCCAGCGACCGGGGGAGCGCCACTGAAGCTTTCTTT
- | TRBJ2-2 | TRBV5-4 | TRBD2 | CASSPGLDTTGELFF | TGTGCCAGCAGCCCGGGACTAGATACGACCGGGGAGCTGTTTTTT
- | TRBJ2-2 | TRBV13 | TRBD2 | CASSLVAGGPGELFF | TGTGCCAGCAGCTTGGTAGCGGGAGGGCCGGGGGAGCTGTTTTTT
- | TRBJ2-5 | TRBV10-1 | TRBD2 | CARSAPRASGQETQYF | TGCGCCAGAAGCGCTCCCAGGGCTAGCGGCCAAGAGACCCAGTACTTC
once | TRBJ2-3 | TRBV18 | - | CASSPKDTQYF | TGTGCCAGCTCACCCAAAGATACGCAGTATTTT
- | TRBJ1-5 | TRBV5-4 | TRBD1 | CASSVGQGVGQPQHF | TGTGCCAGCAGTGTAGGACAGGGAGTAGGGCAGCCCCAGCATTTT
- | TRBJ2-5 | TRBV7-2 | TRBD2 | CASSLVRLAQETQYF | TGTGCCAGCAGCTTAGTAAGACTAGCGCAAGAGACCCAGTACTTC
- | TRBJ1-5 | TRBV4-1 | - | CASSQGSGNNQPQHF | TGCGCCAGCAGCCAAGGCTCAGGGAACAATCAGCCCCAGCATTTT
once | TRBJ2-3 | TRBV29-1 | - | CSVISQGADTQYF | TGCAGCGTTATTTCGCAGGGTGCAGATACGCAGTATTTT
few | TRBJ1-1 | TRBV10-2 | TRBD1 | CASRAGTGGTEAFF | TGCGCCAGCAGGGCCGGGACAGGGGGCACTGAAGCTTTCTTT
- | TRBJ2-2 | TRBV28 | - | CASSLDQTNTGELFF | TGTGCCAGCAGTTTAGATCAGACGAACACCGGGGAGCTGTTTTTT
- | TRBJ2-7 | TRBV2 | - | CASTLSEGVSHEQYF | TGTGCCAGCACTCTCAGTGAGGGCGTGAGCCACGAGCAGTACTTC
- | TRBJ1-4 | TRBV5-1 | - | CASSLEGMGEKLFF | TGCGCCAGCAGCTTGGAGGGGATGGGGGAAAAACTGTTTTTT
- | TRBJ2-3 | TRBV2 | TRBD1 | CASSVPGQLYTDTQYF | TGTGCCAGCAGTGTCCCGGGACAGCTCTACACAGATACGCAGTATTTT
- | TRBJ1-1 | TRBV5-1 | TRBD1 | CASSLATGGASEAFF | TGCGCCAGCAGCTTGGCGACAGGGGGCGCGTCTGAAGCTTTCTTT
- | TRBJ2-3 | TRBV30 | TRBD2 | CAWRGLAGGLDTQYF | TGTGCCTGGAGGGGACTAGCGGGAGGGTTGGATACGCAGTATTTT
- | TRBJ2-7 | TRBV19 | - | CASSISSGVASGSYEQYF | TGTGCCAGTAGTATATCCTCCGGCGTAGCGTCCGGATCCTACGAGCAGTACTTC
- | TRBJ2-1 | TRBV5-1 | - | CASRSTVNEQFF | TGCGCCAGCAGGTCGACAGTTAATGAGCAGTTCTTC
- | TRBJ1-1 | TRBV6-6 | - | CASRDRNLNTEAFF | TGTGCCAGCAGAGACAGAAATTTGAACACTGAAGCTTTCTTT
- | TRBJ1-1 | TRBV28 | TRBD1 | CASTHRGQGNTEAFF | TGTGCCAGCACCCACAGGGGGCAAGGGAACACTGAAGCTTTCTTT
few | TRBJ2-7 | TRBV6-5 | TRBD1 | CASSGQGAVGEQYF | TGTGCCAGCAGTGGACAGGGGGCAGTGGGAGAGCAGTACTTC
- | TRBJ2-5 | TRBV28 | TRBD1 | CASSFFEGAQETQYF | TGTGCCAGCAGTTTTTTCGAGGGGGCTCAAGAGACCCAGTACTTC
few | TRBJ2-2 | TRBV5-1 | - | CASSRDTHTGELFF | TGCGCCAGCAGTCGGGACACCCACACCGGGGAGCTGTTTTTT
once | TRBJ2-4 | TRBV18 | - | CASSLMTGPKNIQYF | TGTGCCAGCTCCCTTATGACTGGTCCCAAAAACATTCAGTACTTC
- | TRBJ2-5 | TRBV28 | - | CASSLYSRGGWETQYF | TGTGCCAGCAGTTTGTACTCGAGGGGGGGCTGGGAGACCCAGTACTTC
- | TRBJ2-3 | TRBV19 | - | CASSRDIADTQYF | TGTGCCAGTAGTAGGGACATCGCAGATACGCAGTATTTT
few | TRBJ1-2 | TRBV7-9 | - | CASSLASSGVNGYTF | TGTGCCAGCAGCTTAGCGTCGTCCGGGGTGAATGGCTACACCTTC
- | TRBJ1-6 | TRBV16 | - | CASSQSGQITYNSPLHF | TGTGCCAGCAGCCAATCAGGACAGATAACATATAATTCACCCCTCCACTTT
- | TRBJ2-7 | TRBV27 | TRBD2 | CASTPWGSGSGSDEQYF | TGTGCCAGCACCCCTTGGGGTAGCGGGAGTGGGAGTGACGAGCAGTACTTC
- | TRBJ2-1 | TRBV27 | TRBD2 | CASSFFSSGRARSEQFF | TGTGCCAGCAGTTTCTTCTCTAGCGGGAGGGCCCGGTCTGAGCAGTTCTTC
- | TRBJ2-2 | TRBV7-8 | - | CASSLQRRSNTGELFF | TGTGCCAGCAGCTTACAGCGGCGCTCGAACACCGGGGAGCTGTTTTTT
once | TRBJ2-3 | TRBV7-6 | TRBD2 | CASSLVAGGADTQYF | TGTGCCAGCAGCTTAGTGGCGGGAGGGGCAGATACGCAGTATTTT
- | TRBJ2-7 | TRBV7-2 | - | CASSSSPTSYEQYF | TGTGCCAGCAGCTCGTCCCCCACTTCCTACGAGCAGTACTTC
- | TRBJ1-1 | TRBV6-5 | - | CASSYSQGLNTEAFF | TGTGCCAGCAGTTACTCGCAGGGATTGAACACTGAAGCTTTCTTT
- | TRBJ1-1 | TRBV30 | - | CAWSENSVTEAFF | TGTGCCTGGAGTGAGAACAGTGTGACTGAAGCTTTCTTT
- | TRBJ2-7 | TRBV7-9 | - | CASSLVGLAYEQYF | TGTGCCAGCAGCTTAGTCGGACTTGCCTACGAGCAGTACTTC
once | TRBJ1-1 | TRBV5-5 | - | CASRPPSNTEAFF | TGTGCCAGCAGGCCCCCGAGCAACACTGAAGCTTTCTTT
- | TRBJ2-5 | TRBV10-3 | TRBD2 | CAIGAGEETQYF | TGTGCCATCGGTGCGGGAGAGGAGACCCAGTACTTC
- | TRBJ1-1 | TRBV11-2 | - | CASSSTPGAEAFF | TGTGCCAGCAGCTCCACCCCAGGGGCTGAAGCTTTCTTT
- | TRBJ2-5 | TRBV27 | - | CASSLSAGRETQYF | TGTGCCAGCAGTTTATCGGCGGGGCGAGAGACCCAGTACTTC
- | TRBJ2-5 | TRBV13 | TRBD2 | CASSGRSTSGRGKETQYF | TGTGCCAGCAGCGGACGATCCACTAGCGGGAGGGGGAAAGAGACCCAGTACTTC
- | TRBJ2-1 | TRBV18 | - | CASSPTSSSYNEQFF | TGTGCCAGCTCACCGACCTCTAGCTCCTACAATGAGCAGTTCTTC
- | TRBJ2-7 | TRBV12-5 | - | CASASSTENEQYF | TGTGCTAGTGCCTCATCAACAGAAAACGAGCAGTACTTC
once | TRBJ2-1 | TRBV2 | - | CATLEDYNEQFF | TGTGCCACGCTGGAGGACTACAATGAGCAGTTCTTC
- | TRBJ1-5 | TRBV21-1 | - | CASSKGGVISPQHF | TGTGCCAGCAGCAAAGGGGGGGTTATCAGCCCCCAGCATTTT